This T cell receptor beta chain derives from a study of shared clonotypes between healthy human individuals. Study details: For every donor, three CD4 naive, three CD4 memory, two CD8 naive and one CD8 memory plates were used. Points from the study as a whole: Some naive CD4 clonotypes, about 5.5%, turned up in common across a few donors. It was the few donors that limited the genetic and exposure-history diversity represented.

Germline V gene sequence: CDR1 WSHSY, CDR2 SAAADI. The CDR3 is 15 residues long. V trimming: 8 bases; J trimming: 5 bases; junction bases outside the gene matches: 10. Comment on this clone: Its cognate antigen is unknown. The same CDR3 is also encoded by other DNA sequences in this sample.

Several immunoSEQ plates received, in even portions, the genomic DNA of each subset. Using immunoSEQ multiplex PCR, the repertoire was profiled, and TCRdb retains in-frame clones only, with some absent. The sample holds approximately 530,000 clones; about 96% are singletons and the top ten take under 0.065%. This clonotype was obtained from a woman in her 30s in good health. Sequenced input: naive CD4+ T cells sorted from blood. Sample subset: CD45RA+ positively selected. The rearrangement joins TRBV10-2 to TRBJ2-2; the match to TRBD2 covers 8 bases. The CDR3 DNA follows: TGCGCCAGCTCCCTGGCGGGAGGCGGAACCGGGGAGCTGTTTTTT. This codes for CASSLAGGGTGELFF.